The clone carrying this T cell receptor (beta chain) was seen only a few times. The data are from a study of blood T cell repertoires in COVID-19. Study in general: Samples representing acute and convalescent COVID-19 were sourced from the United States, Italy and Spain. Sources were T cells, B-cell-depleted T cells, or PBMCs; the material itself was cDNA or gDNA.

Authors' processing steps: Estimation of nucleated cell counts relied on the amplification of reference gene primers. Produced via immunoSEQ multiplex PCR; TCRdb's table is partial and in-frame only. V, J and clone size are taken as reported in that table, and D and trimming were inferred from the DNA itself. The repertoire holds some 46,000 clones, about 70% seen once, with about three fifths in the top ten. The V gene end was trimmed by 3 bases and the J gene end by 7 bases; junction bases not matched to a gene: 11. CDR3 length: 16 residues. Germline values: CDR1 KGHDR, CDR2 SFDVKD. Sequenced input: peripheral blood. The chain is built from TRBV24-1 and TRBJ2-1; 7 bases agree with TRBD1. The receptor comes from a man older than 75 with acute or convalescent COVID-19. The CDR3 DNA reads TGTGCCACCAGTGATCGACAGGGTGGGGGATTGAATGAGCAGTTCTTC. Translating gives CATSDRQGGGLNEQFF.